This record covers a single T cell receptor (beta chain). The target of this receptor is not known. There are no base qualities to consult, and no much larger clone falls within one base. For sequencing of the TCRbeta CDR3 region, genomic DNA was extracted from the sorted cells. The immunoSEQ Assay was used to sequence the TCRbeta CDR3 regions. Not all clones reach the TCRdb copy of this immuneACCESS table, which keeps in-frame sequences only. Checked studies attribute under half of the gap to unresolved V genes and leave the rest unexplained. Here the sample has about 57,000 clones; around 86% occur a single time. The top ten hold approximately 4.5% of the sample. The record originates from a study of OX40 agonist ivuxolimab in advanced cancers. Regarding the complete study: Ivuxolimab was a fully human IgG2 agonistic monoclonal antibody targeting the costimulatory receptor OX40 (CD134). Intravenous ivuxolimab was administered to patients every 2 weeks at six dose levels: 0.01, 0.1, 0.3, 1.5, 3 and 10 mg/kg. Of the approximately 50 dose-escalation patients, hepatocellular carcinoma was present in about 20, melanoma in some 15, renal cell carcinoma in 9 and head and neck cancer in 9. In the dose-escalation cohort, 82.7% of patients were male, and the mean age was approximately 64 years, with a range of roughly 23 to 85. Prior anti-PD-1, anti-PD-L1 or anti-CTLA-4 therapy was permitted, and 35% to 40% of dose-escalation patients had received checkpoint inhibitors. Partial responses occurred in three dose-escalation patients, of whom one had hepatocellular carcinoma and two had cutaneous melanoma. Peripheral TCRbeta sequencing aimed to test whether ivuxolimab altered TCR sequence diversity and caused clonal T-cell expansion. The paper covers the monotherapy dose-escalation part of the phase I ivuxolimab trial, which included N ≈ 50 patients. Study-wide conclusions, independent of this receptor: Which antigens the clonally expanded peripheral T cells were specific for was not determined. Clonal expansion of both CD4+ and CD8+ blood T cells was observed from baseline to week 6 at doses 0.1 to 3.0 mg/kg. Low levels of normalized T-cell clonal expansion were also seen in some nonresponding patients. Partial responders in the 0.1-3.0 mg/kg groups had among the lowest normalized peripheral clonal expansion, especially among CD8+ T cells. After ivuxolimab, expanded clones were on average more numerous among CD8+ T cells than among CD4+ T cells.

Patients with autoimmune disease history or receiving systemic immunosuppression were excluded from the trial. Peripheral blood for TCR sequencing was collected from all dose cohorts at baseline, on cycle 4 day 1, and on cycle 7 day 1. Samples came from an open-label, multicenter, first-in-human phase I dose-escalation trial of ivuxolimab. Adults with locally advanced or metastatic head and neck squamous cell, hepatocellular, melanoma or renal cell carcinoma were enrolled in the trial. Before TCR sequencing, CD4+ and CD8+ T cells were separately sorted from peripheral blood. CDR1 and CDR2, per the germline V gene, are SGHDN and FVKESK. Including the terminal cysteine and phenylalanine, the CDR3 comprises 12 residues. Just the 36-base CDR3 DNA is kept, in frame starting at base 1. V is cut by 0 bases and J by 7 bases, and the space between the germline ends is 5 bases.

Rearrangement joined TRBV14 to TRBJ2-3, with the D gene not confidently named. The sequenced sample was CD4+ or CD8+ T cells sorted from blood, obtained in a trial of the OX40 agonist ivuxolimab. The clonotype was recovered from an adult with an advanced solid tumor such as melanoma, head and neck, liver or kidney cancer. The sequenced DNA: TGTGCCAGCAGCCAAGATCGATATACGCAGTATTTT. This encodes CASSQDRYTQYF.